Listed below are T cell receptor beta chains from one sample, sequenced in a study of identical twins. A single record per CDR3 protein comes from TCRdb applying MiXCR to the 5' RACE reads. There are roughly 770,000 distinct CDR3 sequences in the sample; 15% to 20% occur only once, and around 13% lies in the top ten. The same data also went into a second study, on T cells expressing NK-cell markers.

The specimen sequenced was PBMCs. These receptors were collected from a woman aged 18-35 years in good health. CDR3s include the opening cysteine and the closing phenylalanine or tryptophan. A D gene is named only where the DNA matches it firmly. The size field is filled for only some rows; it gives once, few, many or a size class.

few	TRBD1	TRBV2	17	TRBJ1-1	CTCSSSGQGRMNTEAFF	TGTACCTGCAGTTCTTCCGGACAGGGCCGGATGAACACTGAAGCTTTCTTT
few	-	TRBV21-1	16	TRBJ2-3	CASSKRQGRDTDTQYF	TGTGCCAGCAGCAAAAGGCAGGGGAGGGACACAGATACGCAGTATTTT
few	-	TRBV20-1	14	TRBJ2-3	CSALLPGSTDTQYF	TGCAGTGCTCTCCTTCCGGGTAGCACAGATACGCAGTATTTT
few	TRBD1	TRBV19	14	TRBJ1-4	CASSIGDRDEKLFF	TGTGCCAGTAGTATAGGCGACAGGGATGAAAAACTGTTTTTT
few	-	TRBV7-2	13	TRBJ1-1	CASSLYFRTEAFF	TGTGCCAGCAGCTTATATTTCCGTACTGAAGCTTTCTTT
-	TRBD2	TRBV10-3	15	TRBJ2-3	CAISELRESTDTQYF	TGTGCCATCAGTGAGCTGCGGGAGAGCACAGATACGCAGTATTTT
few	TRBD2	TRBV11-2	16	TRBJ2-3	CASSWGLALSTDTQYF	TGTGCCAGCAGCTGGGGACTAGCGCTAAGCACAGATACGCAGTATTTT
-	TRBD2	TRBV11-2	13	TRBJ2-1	CASSLVGGSEQFF	TGTGCCAGCAGCTTAGTGGGGGGGTCTGAGCAGTTCTTC
-	-	TRBV6-4	13	TRBJ2-1	CASSDLKGNEQFF	TGTGCCAGCAGTGACCTCAAAGGGAATGAGCAGTTCTTC
-	TRBD2	TRBV5-1	14	TRBJ2-1	CASSLAAGVAEQFF	TGCGCCAGCAGCTTGGCGGCGGGGGTGGCTGAGCAGTTCTTC
few	-	TRBV20-1	14	TRBJ1-2	CSADQGGRSYGYTF	TGCAGTGCCGACCAAGGGGGAAGGAGCTATGGCTACACCTTC
-	TRBD2	TRBV5-1	16	TRBJ2-3	CASSLFQRGSTDTQYF	TGCGCCAGCAGCTTGTTCCAGCGGGGGAGCACAGATACGCAGTATTTT
-	-	TRBV20-1	14	TRBJ2-1	CSATGAVPLNEQFF	TGCAGTGCGACCGGGGCGGTCCCCTTAAATGAGCAGTTCTTC
few	-	TRBV12-3/TRBV12-4	15	TRBJ1-5	CASSSGGWSNQPQHF	TGTGCCAGCAGCTCCGGGGGTTGGAGCAATCAGCCCCAGCATTTT
-	-	TRBV7-3	13	TRBJ2-3	CASSQNGGDTQYF	TGTGCCAGCAGTCAAAACGGGGGTGATACGCAGTATTTT
-	TRBD1	TRBV7-2	16	TRBJ2-7	CASSLAQDRVSYEQYF	TGTGCCAGCAGCTTAGCGCAGGACAGGGTTTCCTACGAGCAGTACTTC
few	TRBD1	TRBV6-5	14	TRBJ2-7	CASSPRQGLNEQYF	TGTGCCAGCAGTCCTCGACAGGGGTTAAACGAGCAGTACTTC
-	-	TRBV12-3/TRBV12-4	13	TRBJ1-4	CASSGRFNEKLFF	TGTGCCAGCAGCGGCAGGTTTAATGAAAAACTGTTTTTT
-	-	TRBV12-3/TRBV12-4	10	TRBJ1-1	CASGDLEAFF	TGTGCCAGCGGAGACCTTGAAGCTTTCTTT
few	TRBD1	TRBV20-1	16	TRBJ2-3	CSAIFGQGVHIDTQYF	TGCAGTGCTATTTTCGGACAGGGAGTTCACATAGATACGCAGTATTTT
-	-	TRBV6-1	13	TRBJ1-6	CATGNREALALHF	TGTGCCACGGGTAACAGGGAGGCTCTCGCCCTCCACTTT
-	-	TRBV25-1	12	TRBJ2-1	CASRTGPNEQFF	TGTGCCAGCAGAACAGGGCCCAATGAGCAGTTCTTC
few	TRBD1	TRBV12-3/TRBV12-4	16	TRBJ2-7	CASIFIRDRGNYEQYF	TGTGCCAGCATCTTCATTCGGGACAGGGGTAACTACGAGCAGTACTTC
few	-	TRBV24-1	14	TRBJ2-1	CATSDSSLYNEQFF	TGTGCCACCAGTGACTCCTCTTTGTACAATGAGCAGTTCTTC
many	TRBD2	TRBV11-2	19	TRBJ2-5	CASSLGRTSGGLYQETQYF	TGTGCCAGCAGCTTAGGAAGGACTAGCGGGGGCCTGTACCAAGAGACCCAGTACTTC
once	TRBD1	TRBV7-9	15	TRBJ2-2	CAGHRGQGFPGELFF	TGTGCCGGACACCGTGGACAGGGGTTTCCCGGGGAGCTGTTTTTT
few	-	TRBV5-1	14	TRBJ1-2	CASSLQGSDYGYTF	TGCGCCAGCAGCTTGCAAGGTTCCGACTATGGCTACACCTTC
-	-	TRBV7-9	17	TRBJ2-4	CASSPRSPGVGVNIQYF	TGTGCCAGCAGCCCCCGGTCTCCAGGGGTTGGGGTAAACATTCAGTACTTC
-	-	TRBV6-2/TRBV6-3	15	TRBJ2-3	CASRPRGVFADTQYF	TGTGCCAGCAGGCCCCGTGGGGTGTTCGCAGATACGCAGTATTTT
-	TRBD2	TRBV9	15	TRBJ2-1	CASSARLAGNNEQFF	TGTGCCAGCAGCGCTAGACTAGCGGGGAACAATGAGCAGTTCTTC
-	-	TRBV7-2	14	TRBJ2-1	CASSLQAAYNEQFF	TGTGCCAGCAGCTTGCAAGCGGCCTACAATGAGCAGTTCTTC
-	TRBD1	TRBV12-3/TRBV12-4	15	TRBJ2-7	CASSSAGTVIDEQYF	TGTGCCAGCAGTTCGGCCGGGACAGTGATCGACGAGCAGTACTTC
-	-	TRBV9	14	TRBJ2-6	CASSVFSGANVLTF	TGTGCCAGCAGCGTTTTCTCTGGGGCCAACGTCCTGACTTTC
few	-	TRBV12-3/TRBV12-4	16	TRBJ1-4	CASSFGYIGGDEKLFF	TGTGCCAGCAGCTTCGGTTATATTGGGGGGGATGAAAAACTGTTTTTT
few	-	TRBV5-1	12	TRBJ1-2	CASRGVDYGYTF	TGCGCCAGCAGAGGGGTGGACTATGGCTACACCTTC